The clone carrying this T cell receptor beta chain was found many times. V was pared by 4 bases and J by 0 bases, with 9 bases between. Germline values: CDR1 SGHVS, CDR2 FQNEAQ. This CDR3 region has 14 residues. Authors' processing steps: Amplification from reference gene primers served as the basis for estimated nucleated cell counts. Using immunoSEQ multiplex PCR, the repertoire was profiled, and TCRdb retains in-frame clones only, with some absent. That table supplies the V and J calls and clone size; D and trimming were determined from the DNA. The sample includes fewer than 200,000 clones, 84% of them seen just once. This specimen comes from a study of blood T cell repertoires in COVID-19. Study at large: The analysed material was cDNA or gDNA that came from T cells, B-cell-depleted T cells, or PBMCs.

The TCR was taken from a human donor in a cohort sampled during active COVID-19. The specimen was peripheral blood. V usage is TRBV7-8 and J usage is TRBJ2-5, with D possibly being TRBD1 (5 bases). DNA for the CDR3: TGTGCCAGCAGCTCCCGACAGTACCAAGAGACCCAGTACTTC. Translating gives CASSSRQYQETQYF.